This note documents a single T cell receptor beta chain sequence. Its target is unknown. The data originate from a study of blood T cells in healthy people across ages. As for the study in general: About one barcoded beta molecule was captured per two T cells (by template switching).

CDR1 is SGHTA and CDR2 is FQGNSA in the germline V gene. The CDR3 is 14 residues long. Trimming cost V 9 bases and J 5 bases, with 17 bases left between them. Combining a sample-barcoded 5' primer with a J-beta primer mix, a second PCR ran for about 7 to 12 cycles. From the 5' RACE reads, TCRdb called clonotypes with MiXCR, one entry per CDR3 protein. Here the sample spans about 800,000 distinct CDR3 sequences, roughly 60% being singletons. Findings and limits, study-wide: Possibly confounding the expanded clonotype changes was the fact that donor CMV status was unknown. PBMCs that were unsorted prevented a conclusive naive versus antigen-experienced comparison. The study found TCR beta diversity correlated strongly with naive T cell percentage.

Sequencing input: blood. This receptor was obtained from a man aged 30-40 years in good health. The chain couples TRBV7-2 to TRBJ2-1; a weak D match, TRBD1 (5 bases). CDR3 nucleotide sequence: TGTGCCAGTACCTTAGGGGCTAACCACAATGAGCAGTTCTTC. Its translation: CASTLGANHNEQFF.